These 21 T cell receptor beta chains share one sample of origin, sequenced in a study of CD8+CD57+ T cells in acquired aplastic anemia. Selection for sequencing was limited to patients who had shown CD8+CD57+ cell expansion by flow cytometry. Profiling of TCR beta VDJ combinations and CDR3 sequences used genomic DNA as template. TCRdb re-called the reads through MiXCR, storing one row per CDR3 protein. The sample includes some 200,000 distinct CDR3 sequences, roughly 50% seen only once; the top ten take about 20%. The sample was sorted CD4+, CD8+, or CD8+CD57+ T cells (not recorded which) from PBMCs. These receptors all come from a human donor with aplastic anemia.

The chain carries TRBV7-2 and TRBJ1-1; the D gene is possibly TRBD1 (6 bases). The germline V gene has CDR1 SGHTA and CDR2 FQGNSA. This CDR3 is 14 amino acids long. V was shortened by 6 bases and J by 6 bases, with 17 bases between the two germline ends. CDR3 sequence (DNA): TGTGCCAGCAGTCCGAGGGGGTCCCAGTCTGAAGCTTTCTTT. The encoded protein is CASSPRGSQSEAFF.

The genes are TRBV2 and TRBJ2-2; maybe TRBD1 (5 bases). V was cut by 8 bases and J by 4 bases, with 14 bases left in between. Looked up from germline, CDR1 is SNHLY and CDR2 is FYNNEI. CDR3 length: 14 residues. CDR3 DNA sequence: TGTGCCAGCGAGAAGACAGAGAGCACCGGGGAGCTGTTTTTT. It codes for CASEKTESTGELFF. Full variable domain (rest looked up from reference TRBV2 and TRBJ2-2): EPEVTQTPSHQVTQMGQEVILRCVPISNHLYFYWYRQILGQKVEFLVSFYNNEISEKSEIFDDQFSVERPDGSNFTLKIRSTKLEDSAMYFCASEKTESTGELFFGEGSRLTVL.

This clonotype has only a few counts. The chain combines TRBV19 with TRBJ1-1; tentatively, D is TRBD1 (6 bases). Trimming cost V 8 bases and J 4 bases, with 14 bases left between them. The CDR3 is 13 amino acids. CDR1 is LNHDA, CDR2 SQIVND, per germline (reference sequence). The CDR3 DNA sequence: TGTGCCAGTGCTAAGGGGGGGGGCACTGAAGCTTTCTTT. This encodes CASAKGGGTEAFF.

This clonotype was seen repeatedly, ten times or more. This sequence joins TRBV12-3 or TRBV12-4 and TRBJ2-7; 9 nucleotides line up with TRBD1. J lost 8 bases, V lost 9 bases, and 8 bases had no gene match. The CDR3 totals 12 residues. The CDR3 reads CASGQGSPQQYF. In DNA form, the CDR3 reads TGTGCCAGTGGACAGGGGAGCCCACAGCAGTACTTC.

This clonotype has a handful of counts. The chain recombines TRBV19 with TRBJ2-7; 7 bases map to TRBD1. Trimming removed 9 bases from V and 0 bases from J; junction bases left unmatched: 11. The germline V gene encodes CDR1 LNHDA and CDR2 SQIVND (reference sequence). The CDR3 is 15 amino acids. This CDR3 is CASSTGATGSYEQYF. The CDR3 DNA follows: TGTGCCAGCAGCACAGGGGCTACCGGCTCCTACGAGCAGTACTTC.

This clonotype has only a few counts. A read error is possible here, since a much larger clone lies one base away. The rearrangement links TRBV7-3 to TRBJ2-2, with D possibly matching TRBD2 (5 bases). The CDR3 has 15 residues. Per the germline V gene, CDR1 is SGHTA and CDR2 is FQGTGA. CDR3 amino acids: CASRSVTQNTGKLFF. CDR3 nucleotides: TGTGCCAGCAGATCAGTGACCCAGAACACCGGGAAGCTGTTTTTT.

There are many counts of this clonotype. This chain uses TRBV10-3 with TRBJ2-5; 8 bases map to TRBD1. The junction had 5 bases not matched to a gene; V was cut back by 6 bases and J by 5 bases. Germline CDR1 reads ENHRY; CDR2 reads SYGVKD. The CDR3 consists of 13 residues. DNA of the CDR3: TGTGCCATCAGCCGACGGGACAGGGAGACCCAGTACTTC. This encodes CAISRRDRETQYF.

This clonotype has only a few counts. V usage is TRBV7-9 and J usage is TRBJ2-7; TRBD2 is a possible D gene (7 bases). Between the trimmed V and J ends, which lost 5 bases and 7 bases, there was a span of 12 bases. This CDR3 is 12 amino acids long. CDR1 is SEHNR, CDR2 FQNEAQ, per germline (reference sequence). DNA of the CDR3: TGTGCCAGCAGCCTCGAGGGGGGGGAGCAGTACTTC. Protein sequence: CASSLEGGEQYF.

This clonotype was detected ten times or more. The chain has TRBV29-1 and TRBJ2-2; tentative D call: TRBD1 (6 bases). V was pared by 4 bases and J by 6 bases, with 18 bases between. Germline lookup yields CDR1 SQVTM and CDR2 ANQGSEA. The CDR3 is 15 residues long. The CDR3 coding sequence is TGCAGCGTTGGAATCAACAGGGCTGAGGCCGGGGAGCTGTTTTTT. Translating it yields CSVGINRAEAGELFF.

This clonotype was counted ten times or more. The rearrangement uses TRBV15 and TRBJ2-3, with D possibly TRBD2 on 7 matching bases. Germline assignment: CDR1 LNHNV and CDR2 YYDKDF (reference sequence). V was clipped by 5 bases and J by 2 bases, with 14 bases between them. This CDR3 region has 15 residues. This CDR3 is CATSVAAGATDTQYF. The CDR3 coding sequence is TGTGCCACCAGCGTCGCGGCGGGGGCCACAGATACGCAGTATTTT.

The sample holds many counts of this clonotype. The chain has TRBV30 and TRBJ1-1, with D possibly being TRBD1 (5 bases). V shed 2 bases and J shed 1 base, with 8 bases lying between them. The CDR3 loop spans 13 amino acids. Germline V gene lookup returns CDR1 GTSNPN and CDR2 SVGIG (reference sequence). This CDR3 reads CAWSKGRNTEAFF. The CDR3 DNA reads as TGTGCCTGGAGTAAGGGGCGGAACACTGAAGCTTTCTTT.

This clonotype was counted many times. The chain uses TRBV12-3 or TRBV12-4 and TRBJ2-1; 10 nucleotides match TRBD2. With V trimmed by 4 bases and J by 4 bases, 7 bases remained unmatched. This CDR3 is 16 amino acids long. The CDR3 region has the DNA TGTGCCAGCAGTTCCAGCGGGGGGGCGTATTACAATGAGCAGTTCTTC. Translating gives CASSSSGGAYYNEQFF.

J is TRBJ1-1 and V is TRBV15, with unresolved D. V lost 0 bases and J lost 5, with 10 bases in between. CDR3 length: 14 amino acids. The germline V gene encodes CDR1 LNHNV and CDR2 YYDKDF (reference sequence). CDR3 region: CATSRDLRVTEAFF. CDR3 bases: TGTGCCACCAGCAGAGATCTAAGGGTTACTGAAGCTTTCTTT.

This clonotype was recorded many times. V usage is TRBV9 and J usage is TRBJ2-3, with 8 bases that match TRBD2. Germline V gene data show CDR1 as SGDLS and CDR2 as YYNGEE. J lost 11 bases, V lost 4 bases, and 15 bases had no gene match. The CDR3 contains 15 residues. CDR3 sequence (DNA): TGTGCCAGCAGCCCTCGGACTAGCCCCGACGGGGGGCAGTATTTT. Protein product: CASSPRTSPDGGQYF.

With respect to this clonotype: A much larger clonotype is one base distant, so this may be a read error. This chain joins TRBV5-6 and TRBJ2-3; tentative D call: TRBD1 (5 bases). V lost 1 base to trimming and J lost 2 bases, with 14 bases between them. This CDR3 has 16 residues. From germline, CDR1 is SGHDT and CDR2 YYEEEE. As DNA, the CDR3 is TGTGCCAGCAGCTTGAGGGGTCTGACTCCCACAGATACGCAGTATTTT. Translating gives CASSLRGLTPTDTQYF.

This rearrangement joins TRBV7-6 to TRBJ2-6; D not resolved. V lost 4 bases and J lost 0, with 7 bases in between. Germline V gene lookup returns CDR1 SGHVS and CDR2 FNYEAQ. The CDR3 contains 15 residues. The CDR3 DNA reads as TGTGCCAGCAGCTCCCATTTCTCTGGGGCCAACGTCCTGACTTTC. It codes for CASSSHFSGANVLTF.

This clonotype was seen many times. V is TRBV6-2 or TRBV6-3 and J is TRBJ2-7, with 10 positions matching TRBD2. There are 16 residues in the CDR3. Trimming cost V 0 bases and J 3 bases; bases outside gene matches: 5. Looked up from germline, CDR1 is MNHEY and CDR2 is SVGEGT. This CDR3 is CASSYSLAGDLYEQYF. The CDR3 DNA reads as TGTGCCAGCAGTTACTCTCTAGCGGGGGACCTCTACGAGCAGTACTTC.

In regard to this clonotype: A much more abundant neighbour one base away suggests this may be a read error. J is TRBJ2-7 and V is TRBV19, with D maybe TRBD1 (6 bases). CDR3 length: 15 residues. Germline loops: CDR1 LNHDA, CDR2 SQIVND (reference sequence). The CDR3 nucleotides read TGTGCCACTCAGGGTTCGCCAGGGGCAACTTACGAGCAGTGCTTC. Translating it yields CATQGSPGATYEQCF.

The CDR3 DNA reads TGTGCCAGCTCACCTTCCTCTCGACAGGAAGGCTACACCTTC. It specifies CASSPSSRQEGYTF. The chain uses TRBV18 and TRBJ1-2; maybe TRBD1 (6 bases). CDR1 KGHSH and CDR2 LQKENI come from the germline V gene. The CDR3 runs to 14 residues. V lost 3 bases and J 8 bases, leaving 16 bases between the germline ends.

This rearrangement joins TRBV20-1 to TRBJ1-5, with 11 positions matching TRBD1. V was pared by 5 bases and J by 4 bases, with 4 bases of the junction left unmatched. Germline CDR1 and CDR2: DFQATT and SNEGSKA (reference sequence). This CDR3 is built from 14 residues. CDR3 DNA: TGCAGTGCTCCGGGACAGGGGGGAAATCAGCCCCAGCATTTT. It encodes CSAPGQGGNQPQHF.

The J gene is TRBJ1-5, the V gene TRBV18, with TRBD1 identical over 12 bases. CDR3 length: 14 residues. Germline CDR1 reads KGHSH; CDR2 reads LQKENI. V dropped 5 bases and J dropped 6; count of bases not matched to a gene: 2. CDR3 sequence (DNA): TGTGCCAGCTCAAGGGACAGGGGGCTTCAGCCCCAGCATTTT. Amino acids: CASSRDRGLQPQHF.